The 27 T cell receptor beta chains given below trace back to one sample, sequenced in a study of cytomegalovirus exposure and HLA in healthy donors. PCR was performed using 60 Vbeta and 13 Jbeta primers. Using immunoSEQ multiplex PCR, the repertoire was profiled, and TCRdb retains in-frame clones only, with some absent. The sample consists of nearly 200,000 clones, more than 75% of them appearing once. The sample taken for sequencing was PBMCs. The receptors come from a man aged 30 to 45 in good health and CMV-seronegative.

V and J are TRBV7-9 and TRBJ2-7; 9 bases map to TRBD1. This CDR3 spans 15 amino acids. V trimming: 5 bases; J trimming: 3 bases; junction bases outside the gene matches: 8. CDR1 and CDR2 (germline): SEHNR, FQNEAQ (reference sequence). CDR3 amino acids: CASSATGQGRYEQYF. In DNA form, the CDR3 reads TGTGCCAGCAGCGCCACGGGACAGGGACGCTACGAGCAGTACTTC.

V is TRBV11-2 and J is TRBJ2-7; 9 bases agree with TRBD1. This CDR3 is built from 15 residues. Germline CDR1 reads SGHAT; CDR2 reads FQNNGV. V was pared by 0 bases and J by 3 bases, with 3 bases of the junction left unmatched. CDR3 bases: TGTGCCAGCAGCTTAGACGGGACAGGGCTCTACGAGCAGTACTTC. Its protein product is CASSLDGTGLYEQYF.

With regard to this clone: In the same sample, other DNA sequences code for this CDR3. J is TRBJ1-4 and V is TRBV10-3, with 7 bases that match TRBD1. From germline, CDR1 is ENHRY and CDR2 SYGVKD. This CDR3 has 14 residues. V gave up 6 bases and J gave up 3 bases; unmatched junction bases: 4. The CDR3 nucleotides are TGTGCCATCAGCCCGGGACAGTCTAATGAAAAACTGTTTTTT. Protein: CAISPGQSNEKLFF.

This clone came up once. One end of the junction is discordant with germline, which a read error may explain. This rearrangement joins TRBV11-2 to TRBJ1-5; the match to TRBD1 covers 8 bases. Germline V lookup: CDR1 SGHAT, CDR2 FQNNGV. This CDR3 is 14 amino acids long. The CDR3 DNA reads as TGTGCCAGCAGCCCCGACAGGGGACGGCAGCCTCAGCATTTT. Translation: CASSPDRGRQPQHF. Complete variable domain (other parts from reference TRBV11-2 and TRBJ1-5): EAGVAQSPRYKIIEKRQSVAFWCNPISGHATLYWYQQILGQGPKLLIQFQNNGVVDDSQLPKDRFSAERLKGVDSTLKIQPAKLEDSAVYLCASSPDRGRQPQHFGDGTRLSIL.

The V and J genes are TRBV11-2 and TRBJ1-1; D gene ambiguous. The CDR3 has 14 residues. CDR1 is SGHAT, CDR2 FQNNGV, per germline. Trimming removed 1 base at V and 5 bases at J, with 11 bases between. The CDR3 here is CASSLGDWVTEAFF. The CDR3 DNA reads as TGTGCCAGCAGCTTAGGCGACTGGGTAACTGAAGCTTTCTTT. The variable domain in full, with the rest retrieved from reference TRBV11-2 and TRBJ1-1, is EAGVAQSPRYKIIEKRQSVAFWCNPISGHATLYWYQQILGQGPKLLIQFQNNGVVDDSQLPKDRFSAERLKGVDSTLKIQPAKLEDSAVYLCASSLGDWVTEAFFGQGTRLTVV.

The rearrangement joins TRBV30 to TRBJ1-2; a weak D match, TRBD1 (5 bases). Germline CDR1 GTSNPN, CDR2 SVGIG (reference sequence). Trimming pared 5 bases from V and 4 bases from J, leaving 20 bases between. CDR3 length: 15 amino acids. The CDR3 reads CAWWGVSGYGYGYTF. CDR3 DNA sequence: TGTGCCTGGTGGGGGGTTTCCGGGTATGGCTATGGCTACACCTTC.

This clone turned up a few times. The chain combines TRBV6-1 with TRBJ1-1; TRBD1 might be the D (6 bases). This CDR3 is built from 14 residues. The V gene lost 3 bases and the J gene lost 5 bases, with 13 bases spanning the gap. Germline loops: CDR1 MNHNS, CDR2 SASEGT. The CDR3 sequence is CASSDGRGGTEAFF. CDR3 DNA: TGTGCCAGCAGTGATGGCAGGGGCGGTACTGAAGCTTTCTTT.

This rearrangement joins TRBV28 to TRBJ1-3, with a tentative D call TRBD1 (5 bases). Germline V lookup: CDR1 MDHEN, CDR2 SYDVKM. The CDR3 sequence is 16 residues long. Trimming stripped 5 bases from V and 4 bases from J, with 18 bases between. CDR3 sequence: CASSPTGIGGGNTIYF. In nucleotides, the CDR3 is TGTGCCAGCAGTCCCACTGGGATCGGGGGAGGAAACACCATATATTTT.

The chain employs TRBV27 and TRBJ1-4; 7 bases are shared with TRBD1. The CDR3 runs 14 residues. In germline, CDR1 is MNHEY, CDR2 SMNVEV (reference sequence). After removal of 2 bases from V and 10 bases from J, the junction contained 7 bases not matched to a gene. DNA for the CDR3: TGTGCCAGCAGTTTAGTTCCAGGGGGTGGAAAACTGTTTTTT. This codes for CASSLVPGGGKLFF. The entire variable domain, with the rest obtained from reference TRBV27 and TRBJ1-4, is as follows: EAQVTQNPRYLITVTGKKLTVTCSQNMNHEYMSWYRQDPGLGLRQIYYSMNVEVTDKGDVPEGYKVSRKEKRNFPLILESPSPNQTSLYFCASSLVPGGGKLFFGSGTQLSVL.

CDR3: CASSPQGMGDSPLHF. CDR3 nucleotide sequence: TGTGCCAGCAGCCCCCAGGGGATGGGGGATTCACCCCTCCACTTT. The chain uses TRBV7-9 and TRBJ1-6, with D possibly being TRBD1 (6 bases). This CDR3 contains 15 residues. Germline CDR1 and CDR2: SEHNR and FQNEAQ (reference sequence). Trimming pared 5 bases from V and 8 bases from J, leaving 16 bases between.

In regard to this clone: The same CDR3 is also encoded by other DNA sequences in this sample. The chain combines TRBV2 with TRBJ1-3; D not certain. The V gene's germline CDR1 is SNHLY and CDR2 FYNNEI. Trimming shortened V by 4 bases and J by 4 bases, and 8 bases separated the two germline ends. The CDR3 spans 13 residues. In nucleotides, the CDR3 is TGTGCCAGCAGTGGAGGGTTCGGAAACACCATATATTTT. Translated, it gives CASSGGFGNTIYF.

This chain connects TRBV19 to TRBJ1-1, with a possible D match to TRBD1 (5 bases). V lost 4 bases and J 5 bases, leaving 14 bases between the germline ends. CDR3 length: 14 amino acids. CDR1 LNHDA and CDR2 SQIVND come from the germline V gene (reference sequence). The CDR3 nucleotides read TGTGCCAGTAGTACATCGGGGGTTTGGACTGAAGCTTTCTTT. Translating it yields CASSTSGVWTEAFF.

In this sample, this clone turned up a few times. This rearrangement joins TRBV18 to TRBJ2-4, with TRBD2 identical over 8 bases. The ends lost 6 bases at V and 4 bases at J; junction bases unmatched: 2. CDR1 and CDR2 from the germline V gene are KGHSH and LQKENI. The CDR3 is 13 amino acids. The CDR3 loop is CASSTGGKNIQYF. The CDR3 DNA sequence: TGTGCCAGCTCGACGGGGGGGAAAAACATTCAGTACTTC.

The chain uses TRBV29-1 and TRBJ2-1; 11 positions match TRBD2. Germline V gene sequence: CDR1 SQVTM, CDR2 ANQGSEA. Trimming cost V 0 bases and J 15 bases; bases outside gene matches: 10. The CDR3 runs 14 residues. The CDR3 sequence is CSVEELASGRILFF. The DNA of the CDR3 is TGCAGCGTTGAAGAGTTGGCTAGCGGGAGGATCCTGTTCTTC.

The chain carries TRBV10-2 and TRBJ2-7; TRBD2 matches at 10 bases. This CDR3 contains 15 residues. Per the germline V gene, CDR1 is WSHSY and CDR2 is SAAADI. V was pared by 9 bases and J by 4 bases, with 12 bases of the junction left unmatched. The CDR3 reads CASIEPGLAPYEQYF. CDR3 in DNA: TGCGCCAGTATAGAACCGGGACTAGCGCCGTACGAGCAGTACTTC.

The rearrangement uses TRBV7-2 and TRBJ2-3; D unresolved. Between the trimmed V and J ends, which lost 0 bases and 2 bases, there was a span of 12 bases. The CDR3 loop spans 16 amino acids. The V gene's germline CDR1 is SGHTA and CDR2 FQGNSA. CDR3 loop: CASSLAGPRITDTQYF. The CDR3, as DNA: TGTGCCAGCAGCTTAGCTGGGCCCCGGATCACAGATACGCAGTATTTT.

The count of this clone is one. The V call is TRBV28, the J call TRBJ1-1; D call uncertain. The CDR3 covers 13 residues. Germline assignment: CDR1 MDHEN and CDR2 SYDVKM. The V end was cut by 3 bases, the J end by 0 bases, with 5 bases between. The CDR3 region has the DNA TGTGCCAGCAGTTTCTCAGTGAACACTGAAGCTTTCTTT. Its protein is CASSFSVNTEAFF.

The rearrangement uses TRBV15 and TRBJ2-7, with 7 bases aligning to TRBD2. Germline assignment: CDR1 LNHNV and CDR2 YYDKDF (reference sequence). Trimming cost V 0 bases and J 6 bases; bases outside gene matches: 5. This CDR3 spans 14 amino acids. CDR3 sequence reads: CATSRDLGRGEQYF. For the CDR3, the DNA is TGTGCCACCAGCAGAGATCTAGGGAGGGGCGAGCAGTACTTC.

The chain employs TRBV27 and TRBJ2-6; maybe TRBD1 (5 bases). The CDR3 contains 18 residues. Trimming took 0 bases from V and 0 from J, leaving 12 bases between them. CDR1 and CDR2 from the germline V gene are MNHEY and SMNVEV (reference sequence). This chain's CDR3 is CASSLSSGFHSGANVLTF. CDR3 sequence (DNA): TGTGCCAGCAGTTTATCGTCAGGGTTCCACTCTGGGGCCAACGTCCTGACTTTC.

This clone was seen once. The chain recombines TRBV4-1 with TRBJ2-5; 10 bases fit TRBD1. V gave up 3 bases and J gave up 3 bases; unmatched junction bases: 7. Germline assignment: CDR1 MGHRA and CDR2 YSYEKL. The CDR3 spans 16 residues. CDR3 sequence: CASSQVDRGPEETQYF. Here the CDR3 DNA reads TGCGCCAGCAGCCAGGTAGACAGGGGGCCGGAAGAGACCCAGTACTTC.

V is TRBV28 and J is TRBJ1-3, with 8 bases matching TRBD1. The V gene's germline CDR1 is MDHEN and CDR2 SYDVKM. This CDR3 spans 15 amino acids. Losses at the gene ends were 2 bases for V and 5 bases for J; bases not matched to a gene: 5. In DNA form, the CDR3 reads TGTGCCAGCAGTTTAATCACAGGGGGTAGAAACACCATATATTTT. Amino acid sequence: CASSLITGGRNTIYF.

The chain is built from TRBV4-1 and TRBJ1-2, with TRBD1 as a possible D gene (6 bases). From germline, CDR1 is MGHRA and CDR2 YSYEKL. The CDR3 is 17 residues long. The germline V and J ends were trimmed by 0 bases and 8 bases, with 22 bases remaining between them. The CDR3 sequence: CASSQEPHFSGGGGYTF. The CDR3 region has the DNA TGCGCCAGCAGCCAAGAGCCACACTTCTCCGGGGGGGGCGGCTACACCTTC.

V usage is TRBV6-1 and J usage is TRBJ2-7; 9 nucleotides agree with TRBD1. V lost 5 bases to trimming and J lost 3 bases; unmatched junction nucleotides: 8. The CDR3 sequence is 15 residues long. Germline assignment: CDR1 MNHNS and CDR2 SASEGT. The CDR3 protein is CASSPTGGPDYEQYF. DNA of the CDR3: TGTGCCAGCAGTCCTACAGGGGGCCCGGACTACGAGCAGTACTTC.

The chain is built from TRBV28 and TRBJ2-5, with D perhaps matching TRBD1 (8 bases). The CDR3 consists of 16 residues. V was cut by 3 bases and J by 5 bases, with 19 bases left in between. Germline assignment: CDR1 MDHEN and CDR2 SYDVKM. The CDR3 DNA reads as TGTGCCAGCAGTTTCCTGGACAGGGCGGGGGTGGAGACCCAGTACTTC. It encodes CASSFLDRAGVETQYF.

The J gene is TRBJ1-2, the V gene TRBV7-8, with TRBD1 identical over 9 bases. Trimming took 4 bases from V and 2 from J; bases not matched to a gene: 2. This CDR3 is built from 14 residues. Germline V gives CDR1 SGHVS, CDR2 FQNEAQ. CDR3 in DNA: TGTGCCAGCAGCTCCGGGACAGGGAACTATGGCTACACCTTC. Translation: CASSSGTGNYGYTF.

V and J are TRBV6-1 and TRBJ2-2; D may be TRBD1 (5 bases). The CDR3 consists of 15 residues. From germline, CDR1 is MNHNS and CDR2 SASEGT. V was cut by 1 base and J by 3 bases, with 9 bases left in between. This CDR3 is CASSEVDRDTGELFF. The CDR3 DNA reads as TGTGCCAGCAGTGAAGTTGACAGAGACACCGGGGAGCTGTTTTTT.

This chain links TRBV28 with TRBJ2-5, with D tentatively TRBD1 (5 bases). The J call is doubtful: the DNA matches TRBJ2-7 better. The CDR3 has 14 amino acids. Germline lookup yields CDR1 MDHEN and CDR2 SYDVKM. The CDR3 DNA reads TGTGCCAGCAGTTTATGGGACAACTACTACGAGCAGTACTTC. It is translated as CASSLWDNYYEQYF.